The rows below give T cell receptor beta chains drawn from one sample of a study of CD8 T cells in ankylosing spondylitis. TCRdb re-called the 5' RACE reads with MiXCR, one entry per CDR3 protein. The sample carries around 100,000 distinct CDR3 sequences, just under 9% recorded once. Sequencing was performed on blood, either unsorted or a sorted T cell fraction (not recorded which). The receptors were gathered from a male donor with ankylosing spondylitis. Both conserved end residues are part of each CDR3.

CDR3: CASSLEGPRWFF
J: TRBJ2-1
V: TRBV7-9

CDR3: CASSPGWGAFF
J: TRBJ1-1
V: TRBV7-9

CDR3: CASSWAGETYNEQFF
J: TRBJ2-1
V: TRBV11-2

CDR3: CASSLYGDNEQFF
J: TRBJ2-1
V: TRBV27

CDR3: CASSLTDRPLNEQFF
J: TRBJ2-1
V: TRBV12-3/TRBV12-4

CDR3: CASGRDETQYF
J: TRBJ2-5
V: TRBV5-1

CDR3: CASSLPGLAGERYEQYF
J: TRBJ2-7
V: TRBV7-2

CDR3: CSVPLGGGNTEAFF
J: TRBJ1-1
V: TRBV29-1

CDR3: CASSLVIRSSYNEQFF
J: TRBJ2-1
V: TRBV11-2

CDR3: CASNTPGQEGAFYGYTF
J: TRBJ1-2
V: TRBV7-2

CDR3: CASSSGQGVIRDGYTF
J: TRBJ1-2
V: TRBV27

CDR3: CASSTPGANTEAFF
J: TRBJ1-1
V: TRBV7-2

CDR3: CASNSPGLINDNEQFF
J: TRBJ2-1
V: TRBV7-6

CDR3: CASSLEAGGLDNEQFF
J: TRBJ2-1
V: TRBV5-1

CDR3: CATSRERRIYEQYF
J: TRBJ2-7
V: TRBV15

CDR3: CASSLAPPMGYTF
J: TRBJ1-2
V: TRBV7-9

CDR3: CASSWLFTGELFF
J: TRBJ2-2
V: TRBV12-3/TRBV12-4

CDR3: CASRPEQGAAHEKLFF
J: TRBJ1-4
V: TRBV3-1

CDR3: CSVVLAGFGNQPQHF
J: TRBJ1-5
V: TRBV29-1

CDR3: CASSLRGQENTGELFF
J: TRBJ2-2
V: TRBV4-1

CDR3: CASRTWGGLNTEAFF
J: TRBJ1-1
V: TRBV19

CDR3: CASSFGRVGSYNEQFF
J: TRBJ2-1
V: TRBV5-5

CDR3: CASSSLGAGVVYNEQFF
J: TRBJ2-1
V: TRBV7-8

CDR3: CASSDGTPKFNEQFF
J: TRBJ2-1
V: TRBV10-2

CDR3: CASSLGQGMETEAFF
J: TRBJ1-1
V: TRBV6-1

CDR3: CATSDFAGEKAGELFF
J: TRBJ2-2
V: TRBV24-1